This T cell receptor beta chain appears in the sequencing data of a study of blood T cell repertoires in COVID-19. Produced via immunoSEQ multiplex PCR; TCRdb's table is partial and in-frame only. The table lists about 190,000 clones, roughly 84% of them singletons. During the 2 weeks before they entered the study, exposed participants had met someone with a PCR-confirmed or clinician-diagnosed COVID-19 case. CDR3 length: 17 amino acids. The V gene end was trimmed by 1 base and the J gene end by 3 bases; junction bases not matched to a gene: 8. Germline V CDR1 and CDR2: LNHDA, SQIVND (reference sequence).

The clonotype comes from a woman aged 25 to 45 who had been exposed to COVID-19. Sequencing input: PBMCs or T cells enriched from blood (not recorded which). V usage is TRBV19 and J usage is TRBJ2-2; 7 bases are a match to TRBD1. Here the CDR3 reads CASSIGRGYRDTGELFF. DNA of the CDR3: TGTGCCAGTAGTATAGGCAGGGGGTACAGGGACACCGGGGAGCTGTTTTTT.